The 19 T cell receptor beta chains in this list originate from one sample, sequenced in a study of cytomegalovirus exposure and HLA in healthy donors. The PCR had 60 Vbeta and 13 Jbeta primers. Sequenced by immunoSEQ multiplex PCR; TCRdb stores in-frame clones only, minus some. The listing records about 140,000 clones. What was sequenced was PBMCs. All receptors come from a man aged 35-49 years in good health and CMV-seronegative.

This sequence joins TRBV9 and TRBJ1-5, with D possibly matching TRBD1 (6 bases). Germline V gene sequence: CDR1 SGDLS, CDR2 YYNGEE. The germline V and J ends were trimmed by 0 bases and 9 bases, with 13 bases remaining between them. This CDR3 comprises 14 residues. CDR3 sequence (DNA): TGTGCCAGCAGCGTAGGGGAGGGGGGGCGGCCCCAGCATTTT. Amino acid sequence: CASSVGEGGRPQHF. The full variable domain, completed using reference TRBV9 and TRBJ1-5, is DSGVTQTPKHLITATGQRVTLRCSPRSGDLSVYWYQQSLDQGLQFLIQYYNGEERAKGNILERFSAQQFPDLHSELNLSSLELGDSALYFCASSVGEGGRPQHFGDGTRLSIL.

J is TRBJ2-1 and V is TRBV5-1, with TRBD2 matching 11 bases. Trimming removed 6 bases from V and 2 bases from J; junction bases left unmatched: 4. Germline V CDR1 and CDR2: SGHRS, YFSETQ. CDR3 size: 15 residues. The CDR3 nucleotides are TGCGCCAGCACGACTAGCGGGGTAGCCTACAATGAGCAGTTCTTC. As protein: CASTTSGVAYNEQFF.

The V gene is TRBV18, the J gene TRBJ2-5; TRBD1 matches at 8 bases. In germline, CDR1 is KGHSH, CDR2 LQKENI. This CDR3 region has 15 residues. Losses at the gene ends were 3 bases for V and 7 bases for J; bases not matched to a gene: 10. CDR3 sequence reads: CASSPGTGLIGTQYF. As DNA, the CDR3 is TGTGCCAGCTCACCTGGGACAGGCCTTATAGGGACCCAGTACTTC.

V and J are TRBV6-1 and TRBJ2-7; 8 nucleotides align to TRBD2. The CDR3 contains 14 residues. V shed 8 bases, J shed 0 bases, and the junction held 6 bases outside the gene matches. Germline loops: CDR1 MNHNS, CDR2 SASEGT. The CDR3 nucleotides are TGTGCCAGCCGGGGGGGCCTGAGCTCCTACGAGCAGTACTTC. As protein: CASRGGLSSYEQYF.

This chain joins TRBV2 and TRBJ1-2; 9 bases are shared with TRBD1. The CDR3 is made up of 14 amino acids. Trimming took 6 bases from V and 3 from J; bases not matched to a gene: 5. In germline, CDR1 is SNHLY, CDR2 FYNNEI. DNA for the CDR3: TGTGCCAGCAGCGCACAGGGGGCCGACTATGGCTACACCTTC. Its translation: CASSAQGADYGYTF.

Comments on this clone: The same CDR3 can be traced to other DNA sequences in this sample. This chain links TRBV5-4 with TRBJ2-7; 11 positions agree with TRBD2. The CDR3 has 18 amino acids. Germline-derived CDR1 and CDR2 are SGHNT and YYREEE (reference sequence). V shed 5 bases and J 2 bases; nucleotides not matched to a gene: 15. CDR3 sequence (DNA): TGTGCCAGCAGTCGACGTTTAGCGGGGGGGCCCTATCCCTACGAGCAGTACTTC. It codes for CASSRRLAGGPYPYEQYF. The full variable domain, with the rest looked up from reference TRBV5-4 and TRBJ2-7, is ETGVTQSPTHLIKTRGQQVTLRCSSQSGHNTVSWYQQALGQGPQFIFQYYREEENGRGNFPPRFSGLQFPNYSSELNVNALELDDSALYLCASSRRLAGGPYPYEQYFGPGTRLTVT.

CDR3 protein: CASSARGTGELFF. CDR3 sequence (DNA): TGTGCCAGCAGTGCCAGGGGGACCGGGGAGCTGTTTTTT. The gene calls are TRBV6-5 and TRBJ2-2; 7 bases fit TRBD1. J gave up 5 bases and V 5 bases, and 2 bases lay outside the gene matches. Looked up from germline, CDR1 is MNHEY and CDR2 is SVGAGI. CDR3 length: 13 amino acids.

The V call is TRBV7-9, the J call TRBJ1-1; D may be TRBD1 (6 bases). The CDR3 has 13 residues. The germline V gene encodes CDR1 SEHNR and CDR2 FQNEAQ (reference sequence). Trimming took 3 bases from V and 5 from J, leaving 10 bases between them. CDR3 nucleotide sequence: TGTGCCAGCAGCTTTTCAGGGGAAACTGAAGCTTTCTTT. This translates into CASSFSGETEAFF.

The chain employs TRBV14 and TRBJ1-2; 8 positions agree with TRBD1. CDR1 and CDR2 from the germline V gene are SGHDN and FVKESK. This CDR3 is 14 amino acids long. V lost 4 bases to trimming and J lost 4 bases; unmatched junction nucleotides: 5. The CDR3 spells CASSPQQGGYGYTF. For the CDR3, the DNA is TGTGCCAGCAGCCCTCAACAGGGGGGCTATGGCTACACCTTC.

The chain uses TRBV5-6 and TRBJ2-5, with D possibly TRBD1 on 6 matching bases. The ends were cut back, 3 bases at V and 5 bases at J, with 20 bases in the middle. This CDR3 has 16 residues. Germline-derived CDR1 and CDR2 are SGHDT and YYEEEE. As DNA, the CDR3 is TGTGCCAGCAGCTCTCCCCCTCAGGGGAGTCAGGAGACCCAGTACTTC. Residues: CASSSPPQGSQETQYF.

The gene calls are TRBV6-1 and TRBJ1-4; D is ambiguous. Trimming removed 7 bases from V and 0 bases from J, with 12 bases in between. CDR3 length equals 15 residues. The V gene's germline CDR1 is MNHNS and CDR2 SASEGT. CDR3 residues: CASTRVFATNEKLFF. DNA for the CDR3: TGTGCCAGCACCCGCGTATTTGCAACTAATGAAAAACTGTTTTTT.

The chain links TRBV18 to TRBJ2-7; D possibly corresponds to TRBD2 (6 bases). V dropped 1 base and J dropped 6 bases, with 10 bases sitting between them. Germline CDR1 is KGHSH and CDR2 is LQKENI. The CDR3 loop spans 13 amino acids. The CDR3 DNA reads TGTGCCAGCTCACCACGTCGGGACTCCGAGCAGTACTTC. As protein: CASSPRRDSEQYF.

The J gene is TRBJ1-5, the V gene TRBV21-1. TRBV21-1 corresponds to a pseudogene. The CDR3 has 13 amino acids. The DNA of the CDR3 is TGTCCCTTCAAAGGAGAGCAGAATCAGCCCCAGCATTTT. This sequence encodes CPFKGEQNQPQHF.

The V call is TRBV13, the J call TRBJ1-2; D remains unclear. The ends were cut back, 3 bases at V and 5 bases at J, with 13 bases in the middle. This CDR3 is 14 amino acids long. Per the germline V gene, CDR1 is PRHDT and CDR2 is FYEKMQ (reference sequence). This chain's CDR3 is CASSFEIAGYGYTF. Written as DNA, the CDR3 is TGTGCCAGCAGCTTCGAAATAGCGGGATATGGCTACACCTTC.

J is TRBJ2-4 and V is TRBV5-4; tentative D call: TRBD1 (6 bases). The CDR3 totals 13 residues. Germline lookup yields CDR1 SGHNT and CDR2 YYREEE (reference sequence). Trimming removed 0 bases at V and 5 bases at J, with 6 bases between. CDR3 coding DNA: TGTGCCAGCAGCTTGGGGACAGAAAACATTCAGTACTTC. It specifies CASSLGTENIQYF.

Here the CDR3 DNA reads TGCAGCGTCGCGACAGGTAGCAATCAGCCCCAGCATTTT. Amino acid sequence: CSVATGSNQPQHF. The V and J genes are TRBV29-1 and TRBJ1-5; D perhaps matches TRBD1 (6 bases). V lost 6 bases to trimming and J lost 0 bases, with 9 bases between them. Germline CDR1 is SQVTM and CDR2 is ANQGSEA. The CDR3 spans 13 residues.

This chain uses TRBV7-2 with TRBJ1-2; a weak D match, TRBD1 (6 bases). CDR1 is SGHTA, CDR2 FQGNSA, per germline. V was shortened by 4 bases and J by 6 bases, with 15 bases between the two germline ends. This CDR3 comprises 14 residues. In nucleotides, the CDR3 is TGTGCCAGCAGCTCAAGGGGCAGGGGCAATGGCTACACCTTC. It translates to CASSSRGRGNGYTF. Full variable domain (missing parts from reference TRBV7-2 and TRBJ1-2): GAGVSQSPSNKVTEKGKDVELRCDPISGHTALYWYRQSLGQGLEFLIYFQGNSAPDKSGLPSDRFSAERTGGSVSTLTIQRTQQEDSAVYLCASSSRGRGNGYTFGSGTRLTVV.

The CDR3 reads CASPPPGLAGGIYEQYF. As DNA, the CDR3 is TGTGCCAGTCCGCCCCCGGGACTAGCGGGGGGAATCTACGAGCAGTACTTC. The genes are TRBV28 and TRBJ2-7, with 15 positions matching TRBD2. The germline V gene has CDR1 MDHEN and CDR2 SYDVKM. This CDR3 comprises 17 residues. After removal of 9 bases from V and 3 bases from J, the junction contained 12 bases not matched to a gene.

The chain is built from TRBV7-9 and TRBJ2-2, with 8 bases matching TRBD1. Germline V lookup: CDR1 SEHNR, CDR2 FQNEAQ (reference sequence). Trimming removed 4 bases from V and 4 bases from J; junction bases left unmatched: 8. The CDR3 consists of 16 residues. In DNA form, the CDR3 reads TGTGCCAGCAGCTCCCCGCGGCAGGGGGCCACCGGGGAGCTGTTTTTT. Translating it yields CASSSPRQGATGELFF.